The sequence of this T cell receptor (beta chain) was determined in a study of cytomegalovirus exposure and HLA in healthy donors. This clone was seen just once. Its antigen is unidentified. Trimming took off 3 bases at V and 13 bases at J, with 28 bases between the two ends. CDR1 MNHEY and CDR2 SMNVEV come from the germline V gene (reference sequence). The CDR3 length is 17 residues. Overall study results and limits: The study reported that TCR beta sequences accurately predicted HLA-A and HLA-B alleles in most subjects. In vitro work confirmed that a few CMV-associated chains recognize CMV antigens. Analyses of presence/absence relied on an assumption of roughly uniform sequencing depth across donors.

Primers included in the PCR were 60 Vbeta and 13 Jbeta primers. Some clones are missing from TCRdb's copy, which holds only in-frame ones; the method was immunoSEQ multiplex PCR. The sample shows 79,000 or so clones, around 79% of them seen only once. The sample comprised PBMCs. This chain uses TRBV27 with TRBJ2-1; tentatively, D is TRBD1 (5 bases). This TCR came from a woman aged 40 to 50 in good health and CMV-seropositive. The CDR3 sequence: CASSFRLPPSGAGSQFF. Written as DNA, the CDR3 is TGTGCCAGCAGTTTTCGACTTCCGCCCTCTGGGGCAGGTTCACAGTTCTTC.